The clone carrying this TCR beta chain was counted at least ten times. This record belongs to a study of regulatory T cells in long-lasting Graves disease. Library construction for TCR beta used iRepertoire HTBI primers and Arm-PCR of CDR3 regions. Per the study methods: Identification across samples found some 60 TRBV and some 13 TRBJ segments. Using its own MiXCR run on the multiplex PCR reads, TCRdb lists one record per CDR3 protein. These V and J calls are TCRdb output, not the study's own analysis. The table includes about 440,000 distinct CDR3 sequences, about 16% detected once. Germline CDR1 and CDR2: SGHTA and FQGNSA. The germline V and J ends were trimmed by 1 base and 3 bases, with 17 bases remaining between them. CDR3 length: 17 residues. The sample's time point: newly diagnosed GD, antithyroid drugs for less than 3 months. There was RNA extracted from PBMCs, and the TCR library was made from it.

This sample was also put to use in a study of T cells in Graves' hyperthyroidism and ophthalmopathy. That work contributes: Uncontrolled infection, other autoimmune disease, pregnancy or lactation barred patients from enrollment. Clinical symptoms, serum thyroxine, TRAb, thyroid ultrasound and orbital computed tomography informed diagnoses. The study used the HTBI primer set for a first-round RT-PCR of the TCR CDR3.

The chain uses TRBV7-2 and TRBJ2-3, with D possibly matching TRBD2 (6 bases). The TCR originated in a woman aged 25-40 years with Graves disease. Sequenced here: peripheral blood mononuclear cells (PBMCs), sampled at new diagnosis, from a patient treated with antithyroid drugs. The CDR3, as DNA: TGTGCCAGCAGCTTAGTATCCGGTTCTCGGGGGACAGATACGCAGTATTTT. It yields the protein CASSLVSGSRGTDTQYF.